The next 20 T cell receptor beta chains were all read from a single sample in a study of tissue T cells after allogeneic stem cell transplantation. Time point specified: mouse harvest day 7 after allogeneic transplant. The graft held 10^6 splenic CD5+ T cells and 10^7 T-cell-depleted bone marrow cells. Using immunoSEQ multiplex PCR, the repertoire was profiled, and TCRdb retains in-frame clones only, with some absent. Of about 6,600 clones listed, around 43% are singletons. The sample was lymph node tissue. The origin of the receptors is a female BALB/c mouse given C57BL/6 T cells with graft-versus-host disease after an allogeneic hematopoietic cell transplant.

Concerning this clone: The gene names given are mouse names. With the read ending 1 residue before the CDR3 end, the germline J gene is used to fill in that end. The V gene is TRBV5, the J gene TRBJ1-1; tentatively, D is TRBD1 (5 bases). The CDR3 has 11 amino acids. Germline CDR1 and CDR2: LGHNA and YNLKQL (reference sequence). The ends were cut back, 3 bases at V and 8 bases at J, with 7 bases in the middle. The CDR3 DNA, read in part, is TGTGCCAGCAGCCAGGGGGTCGAAGTCTTC. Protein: CASSQGVEVF. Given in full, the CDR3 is CASSQGVEVFF.

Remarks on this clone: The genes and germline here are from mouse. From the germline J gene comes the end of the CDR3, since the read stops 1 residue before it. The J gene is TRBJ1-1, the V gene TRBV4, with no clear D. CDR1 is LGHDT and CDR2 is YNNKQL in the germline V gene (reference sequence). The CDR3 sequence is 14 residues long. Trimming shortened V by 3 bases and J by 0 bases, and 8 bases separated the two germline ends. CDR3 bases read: TGTGCCAGCAGCTACGGACGGCCAAACACAGAAGTCTTC. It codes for CASSYGRPNTEVF. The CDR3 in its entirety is CASSYGRPNTEVFF.

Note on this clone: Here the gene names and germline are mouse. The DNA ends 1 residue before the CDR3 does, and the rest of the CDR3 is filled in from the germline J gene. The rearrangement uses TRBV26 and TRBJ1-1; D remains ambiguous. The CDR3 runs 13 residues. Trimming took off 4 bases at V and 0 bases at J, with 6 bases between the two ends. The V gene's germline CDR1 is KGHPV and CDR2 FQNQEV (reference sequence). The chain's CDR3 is CASSPDTNTEVFF. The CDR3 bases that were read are TGTGCCAGCAGTCCCGACACAAACACAGAAGTCTTC.

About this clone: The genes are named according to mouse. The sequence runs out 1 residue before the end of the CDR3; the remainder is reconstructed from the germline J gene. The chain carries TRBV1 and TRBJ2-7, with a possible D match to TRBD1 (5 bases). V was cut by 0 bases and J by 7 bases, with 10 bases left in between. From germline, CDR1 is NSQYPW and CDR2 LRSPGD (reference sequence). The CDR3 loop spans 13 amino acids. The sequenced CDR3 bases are TGCACCTGCAGTGCAGACAGGGCGGGGGAACAGTAC. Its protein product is CTCSADRAGEQY. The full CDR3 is CTCSADRAGEQYF.

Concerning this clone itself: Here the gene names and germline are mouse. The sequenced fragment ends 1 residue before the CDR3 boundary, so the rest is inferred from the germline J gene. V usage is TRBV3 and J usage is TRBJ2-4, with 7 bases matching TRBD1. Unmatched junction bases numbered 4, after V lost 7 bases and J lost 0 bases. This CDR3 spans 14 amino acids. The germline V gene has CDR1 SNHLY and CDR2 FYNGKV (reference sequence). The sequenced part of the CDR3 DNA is TGTGCCAGCACCAGGACAGGAAGTCAAAACACCTTGTAC. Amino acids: CASTRTGSQNTLY. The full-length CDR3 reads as CASTRTGSQNTLYF.

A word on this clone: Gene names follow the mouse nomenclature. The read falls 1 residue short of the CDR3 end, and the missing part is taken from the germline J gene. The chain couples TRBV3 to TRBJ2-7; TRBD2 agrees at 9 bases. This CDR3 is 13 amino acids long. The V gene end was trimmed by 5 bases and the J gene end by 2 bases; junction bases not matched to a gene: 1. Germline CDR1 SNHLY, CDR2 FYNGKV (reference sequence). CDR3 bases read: TGTGCCAGCAGCCGGACTGGGGCCTATGAACAGTAC. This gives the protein CASSRTGAYEQY. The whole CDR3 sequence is CASSRTGAYEQYF.

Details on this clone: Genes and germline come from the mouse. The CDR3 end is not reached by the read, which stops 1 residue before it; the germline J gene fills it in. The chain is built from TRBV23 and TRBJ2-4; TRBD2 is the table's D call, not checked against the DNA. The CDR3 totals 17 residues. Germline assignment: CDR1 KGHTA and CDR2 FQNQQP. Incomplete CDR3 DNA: TGCTCCAGCAGCCCAATTGGGGGGCGCAGAAGTCAAAACACCTTGTAC. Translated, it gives CSSSPIGGRRSQNTLY. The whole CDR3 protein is CSSSPIGGRRSQNTLYF.

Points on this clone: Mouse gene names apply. CDR3 DNA, as far as it was read: TGTGCCAGCAGTTCGGACTGGCAAGACACCCAGTAC. Its protein product is CASSSDWQDTQY. The full-length CDR3 reads as CASSSDWQDTQYF. The chain links TRBV19 to TRBJ2-5; TRBD2 agrees at 7 bases. The DNA ends 1 residue before the CDR3 does, and the rest of the CDR3 is filled in from the germline J gene. This CDR3 comprises 13 residues. Germline assignment: CDR1 FNHDT and CDR2 SITEND (reference sequence). V shed 4 bases and J 3 bases; nucleotides not matched to a gene: 2.

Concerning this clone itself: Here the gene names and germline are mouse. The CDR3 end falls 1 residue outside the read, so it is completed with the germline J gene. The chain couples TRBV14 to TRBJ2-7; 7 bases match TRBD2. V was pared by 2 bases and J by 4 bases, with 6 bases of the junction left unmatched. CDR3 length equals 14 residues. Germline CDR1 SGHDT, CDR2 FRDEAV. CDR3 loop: CASSFGGWKYEQYF. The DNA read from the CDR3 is TGTGCCAGCAGTTTTGGGGGGTGGAAATATGAACAGTAC.

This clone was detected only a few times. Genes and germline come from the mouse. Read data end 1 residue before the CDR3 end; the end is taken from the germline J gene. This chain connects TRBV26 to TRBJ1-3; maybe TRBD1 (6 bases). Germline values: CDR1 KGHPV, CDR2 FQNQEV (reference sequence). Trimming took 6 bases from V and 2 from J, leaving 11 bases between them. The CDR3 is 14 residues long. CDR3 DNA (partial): TGTGCCAGCAGCCGAACAGGGACTGGAAATACGCTCTAT. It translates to CASSRTGTGNTLY. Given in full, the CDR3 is CASSRTGTGNTLYF.

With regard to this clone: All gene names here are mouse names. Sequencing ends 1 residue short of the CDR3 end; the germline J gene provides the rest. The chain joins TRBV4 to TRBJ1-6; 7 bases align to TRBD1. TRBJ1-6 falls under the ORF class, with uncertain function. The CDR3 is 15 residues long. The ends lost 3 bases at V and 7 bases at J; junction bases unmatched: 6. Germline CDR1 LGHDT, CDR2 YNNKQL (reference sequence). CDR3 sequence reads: CASSYQARGNSPLYF. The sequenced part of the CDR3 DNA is TGTGCCAGCAGCTATCAGGCCAGGGGGAATTCGCCCCTCTAC.

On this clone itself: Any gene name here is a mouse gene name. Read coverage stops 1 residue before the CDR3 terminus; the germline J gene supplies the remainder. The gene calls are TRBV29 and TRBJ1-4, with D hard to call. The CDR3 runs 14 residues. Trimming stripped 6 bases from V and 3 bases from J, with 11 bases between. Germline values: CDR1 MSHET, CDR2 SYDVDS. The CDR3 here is CASSPDTTNERLFF. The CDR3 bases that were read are TGTGCTAGCAGCCCCGACACCACCAACGAAAGATTATTT.

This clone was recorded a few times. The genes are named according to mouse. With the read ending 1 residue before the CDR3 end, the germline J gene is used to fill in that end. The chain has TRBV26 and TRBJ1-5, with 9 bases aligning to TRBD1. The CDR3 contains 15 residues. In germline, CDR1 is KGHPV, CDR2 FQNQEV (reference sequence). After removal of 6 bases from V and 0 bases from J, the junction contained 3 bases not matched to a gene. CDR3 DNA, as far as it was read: TGTGCCAGCAGCCGGGACAGGGCTAACAACCAGGCTCCGCTT. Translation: CASSRDRANNQAPL. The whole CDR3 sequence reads CASSRDRANNQAPLF.

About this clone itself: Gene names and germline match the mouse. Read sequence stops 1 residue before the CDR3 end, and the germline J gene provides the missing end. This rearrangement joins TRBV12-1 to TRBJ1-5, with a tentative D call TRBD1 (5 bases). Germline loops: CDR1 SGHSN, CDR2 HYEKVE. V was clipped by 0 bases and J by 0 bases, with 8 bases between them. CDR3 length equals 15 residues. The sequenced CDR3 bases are TGTGCCAGCTCTCTCGCAGGACATAACAACCAGGCTCCGCTT. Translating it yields CASSLAGHNNQAPL. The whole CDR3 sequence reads CASSLAGHNNQAPLF.

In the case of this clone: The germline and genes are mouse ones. The CDR3 loop is CSSSQWSADAEQFF. CDR3 bases read: TGCTCCAGCAGTCAATGGTCAGCGGATGCTGAGCAGTTC. V usage is TRBV23 and J usage is TRBJ2-1; no check of the table's D call, TRBD1, against the DNA was made. The missing CDR3 end, 1 residue past where the read stops, is filled in from the germline J gene. Germline V gene lookup returns CDR1 KGHTA and CDR2 FQNQQP. CDR3 length: 14 residues.

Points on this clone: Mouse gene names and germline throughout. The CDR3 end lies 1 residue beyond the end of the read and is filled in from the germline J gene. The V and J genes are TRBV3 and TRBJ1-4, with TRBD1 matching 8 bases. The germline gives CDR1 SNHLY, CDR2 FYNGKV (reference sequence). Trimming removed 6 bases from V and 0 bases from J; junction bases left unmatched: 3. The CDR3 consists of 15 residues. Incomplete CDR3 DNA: TGTGCCAGCAGACAGGGGGGAATTTCCAACGAAAGATTATTT. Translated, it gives CASRQGGISNERLF. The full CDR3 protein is CASRQGGISNERLFF.

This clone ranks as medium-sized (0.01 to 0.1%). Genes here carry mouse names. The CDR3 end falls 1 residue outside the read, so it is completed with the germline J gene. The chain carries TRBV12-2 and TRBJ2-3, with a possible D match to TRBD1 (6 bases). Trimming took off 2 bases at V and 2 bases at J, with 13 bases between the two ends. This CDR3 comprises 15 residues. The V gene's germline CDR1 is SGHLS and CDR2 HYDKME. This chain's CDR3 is CASSPHRVFAETLYF. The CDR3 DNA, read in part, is TGTGCCAGCTCTCCCCACAGGGTTTTTGCAGAAACGCTGTAT.

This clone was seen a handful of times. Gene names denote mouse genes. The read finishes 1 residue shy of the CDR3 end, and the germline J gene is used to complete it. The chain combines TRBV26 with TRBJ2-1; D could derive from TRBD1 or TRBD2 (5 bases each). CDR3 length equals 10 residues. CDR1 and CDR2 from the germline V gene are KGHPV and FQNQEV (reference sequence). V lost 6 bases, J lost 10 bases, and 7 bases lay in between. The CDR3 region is CASRGTEQFF. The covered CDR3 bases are TGTGCCAGCAGAGGGACCGAGCAGTTC. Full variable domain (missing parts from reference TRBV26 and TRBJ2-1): NSKVIQTPRYLVKGQGQKAKMRCIPEKGHPVVFWYQQNKNNEFKFLINFQNQEVLQQIDMTEKRFSAECPSNSPCSLEIQSSEAGDSALYLCASRGTEQFFGPGTRLTVL.

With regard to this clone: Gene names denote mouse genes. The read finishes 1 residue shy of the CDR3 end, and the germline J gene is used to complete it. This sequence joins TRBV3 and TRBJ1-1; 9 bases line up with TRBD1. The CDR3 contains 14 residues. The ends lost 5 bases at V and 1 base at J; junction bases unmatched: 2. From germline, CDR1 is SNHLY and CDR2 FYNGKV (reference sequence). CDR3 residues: CASSADRGNTEVFF. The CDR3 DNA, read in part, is TGTGCCAGCAGCGCGGACAGGGGGAACACAGAAGTCTTC. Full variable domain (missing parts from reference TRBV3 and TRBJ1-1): GPKVLQIPSHQIIDMGQMVTLNCDPVSNHLYFYWYKQILGQQMEFLVNFYNGKVMEKSKLFKDQFSVERPDGSYFTLKIQPTALEDSAVYFCASSADRGNTEVFFGKGTRLTVV.

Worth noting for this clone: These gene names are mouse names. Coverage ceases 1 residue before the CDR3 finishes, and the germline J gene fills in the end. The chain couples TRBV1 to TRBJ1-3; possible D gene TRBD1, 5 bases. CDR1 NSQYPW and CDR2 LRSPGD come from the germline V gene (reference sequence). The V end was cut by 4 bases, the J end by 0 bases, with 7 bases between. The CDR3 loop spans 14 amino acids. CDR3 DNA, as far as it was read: TGCACCTGCAGTGGGACACATTCTGGAAATACGCTCTAT. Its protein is CTCSGTHSGNTLY. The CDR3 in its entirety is CTCSGTHSGNTLYF.